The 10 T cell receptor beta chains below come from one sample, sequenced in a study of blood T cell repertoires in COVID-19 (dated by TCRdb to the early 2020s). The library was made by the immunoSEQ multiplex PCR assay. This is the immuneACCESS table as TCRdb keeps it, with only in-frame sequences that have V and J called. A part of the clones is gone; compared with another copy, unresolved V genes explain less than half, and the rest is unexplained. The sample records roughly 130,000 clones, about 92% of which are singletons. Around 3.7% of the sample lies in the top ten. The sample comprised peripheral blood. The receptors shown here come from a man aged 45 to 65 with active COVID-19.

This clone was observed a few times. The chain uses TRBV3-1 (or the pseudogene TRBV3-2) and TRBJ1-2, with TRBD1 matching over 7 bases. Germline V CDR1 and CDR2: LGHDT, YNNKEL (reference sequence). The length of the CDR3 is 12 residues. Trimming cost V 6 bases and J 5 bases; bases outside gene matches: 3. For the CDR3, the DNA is TGTGCCAGCAGTCGGGACAGTTATGGCTACACCTTC. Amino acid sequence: CASSRDSYGYTF.

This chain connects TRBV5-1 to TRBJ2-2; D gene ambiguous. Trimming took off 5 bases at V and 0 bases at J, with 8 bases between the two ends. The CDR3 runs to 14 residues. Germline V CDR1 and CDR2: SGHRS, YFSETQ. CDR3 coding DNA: TGCGCCAGCAGAGGCGGTGCGAACACCGGGGAGCTGTTTTTT. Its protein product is CASRGGANTGELFF.

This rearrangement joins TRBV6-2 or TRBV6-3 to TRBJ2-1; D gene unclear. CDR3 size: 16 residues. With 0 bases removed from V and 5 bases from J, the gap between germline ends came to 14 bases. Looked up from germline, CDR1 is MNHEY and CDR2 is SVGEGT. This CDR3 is CASSYSVISSDNEQFF. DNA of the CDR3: TGTGCCAGCAGTTACTCGGTAATTTCGTCGGACAATGAGCAGTTCTTC.

The CDR3 is CASSLTSGFRNEQFF. The CDR3, as DNA: TGTGCCAGCAGCTTAACTAGCGGGTTCCGCAATGAGCAGTTCTTC. The chain joins TRBV11-2 to TRBJ2-1; 9 bases agree with TRBD2. This CDR3 has 15 amino acids. With 2 bases clipped from V and 6 bases from J, the junction kept 5 bases outside the gene matches. The germline gives CDR1 SGHAT, CDR2 FQNNGV.

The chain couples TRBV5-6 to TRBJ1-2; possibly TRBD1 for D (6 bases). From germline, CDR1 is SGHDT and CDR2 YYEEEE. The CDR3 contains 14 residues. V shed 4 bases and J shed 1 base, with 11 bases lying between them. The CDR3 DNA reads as TGTGCCAGCAGCAATACAGGGATTAACTATGGCTACACCTTC. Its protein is CASSNTGINYGYTF.

The CDR3 is CASSENLPNYGYTF. Written as DNA, the CDR3 is TGTGCCAGCAGTGAAAATCTACCTAACTATGGCTACACCTTC. The rearrangement uses TRBV2 and TRBJ1-2; no firm D call. V was trimmed by 2 bases and J by 0 bases, leaving 7 bases between them. CDR1 and CDR2 (germline): SNHLY, FYNNEI. The CDR3 loop spans 14 amino acids.

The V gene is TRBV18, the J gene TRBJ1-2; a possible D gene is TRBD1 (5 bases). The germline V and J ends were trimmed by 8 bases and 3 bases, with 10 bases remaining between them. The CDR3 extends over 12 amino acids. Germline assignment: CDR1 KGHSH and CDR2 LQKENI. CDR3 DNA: TGTGCCAGCCAACAGGAGTACTATGGCTACACCTTC. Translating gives CASQQEYYGYTF.

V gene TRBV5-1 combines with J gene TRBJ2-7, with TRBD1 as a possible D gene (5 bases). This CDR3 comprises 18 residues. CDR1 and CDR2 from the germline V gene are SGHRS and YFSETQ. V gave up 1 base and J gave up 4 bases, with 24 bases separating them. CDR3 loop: CASSLLSTQGRRPYEQYF. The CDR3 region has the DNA TGCGCCAGCAGCTTGCTTTCTACGCAGGGAAGGCGGCCGTACGAGCAGTACTTC. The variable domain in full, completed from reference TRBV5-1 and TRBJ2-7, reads KAGVTQTPRYLIKTRGQQVTLSCSPISGHRSVSWYQQTPGQGLQFLFEYFSETQRNKGNFPGRFSGRQFSNSRSEMNVSTLELGDSALYLCASSLLSTQGRRPYEQYFGPGTRLTVT.

CDR3 coding DNA: TGTGCCAGCAGTTTCCAAGATGCGGATACGCAGTATTTT. This translates into CASSFQDADTQYF. This chain connects TRBV12-3 or TRBV12-4 to TRBJ2-3; no firm D call. The V and J ends lost 3 bases and 6 bases respectively, with 10 bases between them. CDR3 length equals 13 residues.

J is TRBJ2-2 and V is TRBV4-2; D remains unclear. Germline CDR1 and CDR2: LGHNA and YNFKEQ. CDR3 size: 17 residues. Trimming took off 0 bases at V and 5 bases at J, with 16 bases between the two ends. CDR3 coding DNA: TGTGCCAGCAGCCAAGAACTCCTTACCACGAGAACCGGGGAGCTGTTTTTT. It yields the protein CASSQELLTTRTGELFF.